The TCR beta chain under discussion was sequenced for a study of immune characterization of retroperitoneal liposarcoma. Trimming at V came to 5 bases and at J to 10 bases, leaving 10 bases not matched to a gene. The CDR3 has 16 residues. TCRdb used MiXCR to reprocess the PCR reads, holding one entry per CDR3 protein. The sample carries more than 950 distinct CDR3 sequences, about 20% recorded once. By its share, this clonotype is large. The TCR sequence derives from a male donor with retroperitoneal liposarcoma. Input material: tumor tissue. This sequence joins TRBV12-3 or TRBV12-4 and TRBJ2-1, with TRBD2 matching over 14 bases. CDR3 region: CASSAGTSGGLREQFF. CDR3 bases: TGTGCCAGCAGTGCCGGGACTAGCGGGGGCCTTAGGGAGCAGTTCTTC.